These 31 T cell receptor beta chains share one sample of origin, sequenced in a study of T cell responses to AZD1222 COVID-19 vaccine. The assay was immunoSEQ multiplex PCR, and TCRdb's table has in-frame clones only and misses some. The sample holds about 94,000 clones; over 75% are singletons and the top ten take roughly an eighth. The source was peripheral blood, collected 28 days after the second AZD1222 dose. Receptor source: an adult who received the AZD1222 COVID-19 vaccine.

The chain recombines TRBV7-8 with TRBJ2-5; D perhaps matches TRBD1 (5 bases). Trimming left V 1 base short and J 5 bases short, with 14 bases between. CDR3 size: 15 residues. Germline V gene lookup returns CDR1 SGHVS and CDR2 FQNEAQ. This CDR3 reads CASSLVVGRWETQYF. CDR3 coding DNA: TGTGCCAGCAGCTTAGTGGTGGGGCGGTGGGAGACCCAGTACTTC. Combining the CDR3 with reference TRBV7-8 and TRBJ2-5 gives the whole variable domain GAGVSQSPRYKVAKRGQDVALRCDPISGHVSLFWYQQALGQGPEFLTYFQNEAQLDKSGLPSDRFFAERPEGSVSTLKIQRTQQEDSAVYLCASSLVVGRWETQYFGPGTRLLVL.

The chain couples TRBV25-1 to TRBJ1-1; D call uncertain. There are 14 residues in the CDR3. Germline CDR1 MGHDK, CDR2 SYGVNS. The ends were cut back, 1 base at V and 2 bases at J, with 8 bases in the middle. The CDR3 protein is CASSELARNTEAFF. CDR3 in DNA: TGTGCCAGCAGTGAATTAGCTAGAAACACTGAAGCTTTCTTT.

The CDR3 loop reads CASSPGTSSWTQYF. The CDR3 DNA is TGCGCCAGCAGCCCCGGGACTAGCTCCTGGACCCAGTACTTC. The V and J genes are TRBV5-1 and TRBJ2-5; TRBD2 matches 9 bases. Germline CDR1 and CDR2: SGHRS and YFSETQ. The length of the CDR3 is 14 residues. Trimming at V came to 4 bases and at J to 7 bases, leaving 8 bases not matched to a gene.

The rearrangement joins TRBV11-2 to TRBJ1-2; D is undetermined. With 1 base removed from V and 4 bases from J, the gap between germline ends came to 10 bases. Germline V gene sequence: CDR1 SGHAT, CDR2 FQNNGV. The CDR3 is 14 residues long. DNA of the CDR3: TGTGCCAGCAGCTTAGGCAGAAAAGCCTATGGCTACACCTTC. Its translation is CASSLGRKAYGYTF.

This chain joins TRBV4-1 and TRBJ1-6; D call uncertain. The germline V and J ends were trimmed by 6 bases and 10 bases, with 13 bases remaining between them. Per germline, CDR1 MGHRA and CDR2 YSYEKL. The CDR3 has 13 amino acids. The CDR3 here is CASRDGLGSPLHF. The CDR3 region has the DNA TGCGCCAGCAGGGACGGATTGGGCTCACCCCTCCACTTT.

The chain recombines TRBV28 with TRBJ2-2; D is possibly TRBD1 (6 bases). This CDR3 is 15 amino acids long. Trimming pared 4 bases from V and 4 bases from J, leaving 13 bases between. Looked up from germline, CDR1 is MDHEN and CDR2 is SYDVKM. The CDR3 protein is CASSSLGHLTGELFF. CDR3 DNA: TGTGCCAGCAGTTCCCTGGGACACCTCACCGGGGAGCTGTTTTTT.

V usage is TRBV6-5 and J usage is TRBJ1-1, with D hard to call. V lost 2 bases and J 10 bases, leaving 11 bases between the germline ends. Germline-derived CDR1 and CDR2 are MNHEY and SVGAGI. The CDR3 runs 12 residues. For the CDR3, the DNA is TGTGCCAGCAGTTACGAAGGACGGGGAGCTTTCTTT. Translated: CASSYEGRGAFF.

The CDR3 is CASSRGYTEAFF. CDR3 nucleotides: TGTGCCAGCAGCCGAGGTTACACTGAAGCTTTCTTT. The chain couples TRBV11-3 to TRBJ1-1, with D unclear. This CDR3 spans 12 amino acids. CDR1 SGHNT and CDR2 YENEEA come from the germline V gene. V gave up 5 bases and J gave up 3 bases, with 7 bases separating them.

The V gene is TRBV6-5, the J gene TRBJ1-1; 7 bases fit TRBD1. The V gene's germline CDR1 is MNHEY and CDR2 SVGAGI. The CDR3 is 15 residues long. J lost 9 bases, V lost 0 bases, and 10 bases had no gene match. CDR3 nucleotide sequence: TGTGCCAGCAGTTACTCTCCCAGCAGGGGGGGAAAAGCTTTCTTT. Translated: CASSYSPSRGGKAFF.

The DNA for the CDR3 is TGTGCCAGTAGTACGAGTCCCTCCTACGAGCAGTACTTC. It specifies CASSTSPSYEQYF. This chain uses TRBV19 with TRBJ2-7; D remains ambiguous. V dropped 4 bases and J dropped 0 bases, with 7 bases sitting between them. The CDR3 consists of 13 residues. Germline V CDR1 and CDR2: LNHDA, SQIVND (reference sequence).

V gene TRBV19 combines with J gene TRBJ1-5; 12 bases align to TRBD1. The CDR3 is 19 residues long. V gave up 4 bases and J gave up 2 bases; unmatched junction bases: 12. Germline V gene sequence: CDR1 LNHDA, CDR2 SQIVND (reference sequence). The DNA of the CDR3 is TGTGCCAGTAGTACCGGGCAGGGACAGGGGGCTTGGGGCAATCAGCCCCAGCATTTT. Translating gives CASSTGQGQGAWGNQPQHF.

The J gene is TRBJ2-1, the V gene TRBV7-3; 7 nucleotides match TRBD1. Germline assignment: CDR1 SGHTA and CDR2 FQGTGA. With V trimmed by 6 bases and J by 4 bases, 6 bases remained unmatched. This CDR3 spans 14 amino acids. The CDR3 DNA is TGTGCCAGCAGTCGGGACAGTTCATACAATGAGCAGTTCTTC. Translation gives CASSRDSSYNEQFF.

The gene calls are TRBV5-1 and TRBJ2-7, with 7 nucleotides matching TRBD2. The V segment lost 0 bases and the J segment 4 bases; nucleotides outside the gene matches: 7. The germline CDR1 and CDR2 sequences are SGHRS and YFSETQ. This CDR3 region has 15 residues. In DNA form, the CDR3 reads TGCGCCAGCAGCTTGGAGGCGGGGGTTCCGTACGAGCAGTACTTC. Protein sequence: CASSLEAGVPYEQYF.

The chain joins TRBV27 to TRBJ2-7; TRBD2 is a possible D gene (5 bases). The CDR3 covers 13 residues. The V gene's germline CDR1 is MNHEY and CDR2 SMNVEV (reference sequence). Trimming removed 3 bases from V and 1 base from J, with 7 bases in between. The CDR3 loop reads CASSFRDSYEQYF. The CDR3 nucleotides read TGTGCCAGCAGTTTCCGGGATTCCTACGAGCAGTACTTC.

This rearrangement joins TRBV5-1 to TRBJ1-1, with D uncertain. This CDR3 is 15 amino acids long. Trimming shortened V by 3 bases and J by 1 base, and 13 bases separated the two germline ends. CDR1 is SGHRS and CDR2 is YFSETQ in the germline V gene. The CDR3 is CASSWLAEANTEAFF. CDR3 in DNA: TGCGCCAGCAGCTGGCTGGCGGAGGCGAACACTGAAGCTTTCTTT.

This chain joins TRBV5-5 and TRBJ1-3; D is ambiguous. Germline V gene data show CDR1 as SGHKS and CDR2 as YYEKEE (reference sequence). The CDR3 consists of 15 residues. V was cut by 0 bases and J by 4 bases, with 11 bases left in between. In DNA, the CDR3 is TGTGCCAGCAGCTTGGCGGACCTGTCCGGAAACACCATATATTTT. Residues: CASSLADLSGNTIYF.

This chain links TRBV21-1 with TRBJ1-1. TRBV21-1 corresponds to a pseudogene. The CDR3 runs 15 residues. The CDR3 DNA follows: TGTGCCAGCAGCAAAGTCGACCACATGAACACTGAAGCTTTCTTT. Protein: CASSKVDHMNTEAFF.

The chain couples TRBV7-9 to TRBJ2-2; D gene uncertain. Trimming removed 7 bases from V and 1 base from J, with 10 bases in between. CDR1 SEHNR and CDR2 FQNEAQ come from the germline V gene (reference sequence). The CDR3 is made up of 14 amino acids. As DNA, the CDR3 is TGTGCCAGCACCCTCATGGGGAACACCGGGGAGCTGTTTTTT. Translation: CASTLMGNTGELFF. Variable domain in full (rest from reference TRBV7-9 and TRBJ2-2): DTGVSQNPRHKITKRGQNVTFRCDPISEHNRLYWYRQTLGQGPEFLTYFQNEAQLEKSRLLSDRFSAERPKGSFSTLEIQRTEQGDSAMYLCASTLMGNTGELFFGEGSRLTVL.

By its share, this clone is medium-sized (0.01 to 0.1%). The chain joins TRBV5-4 to TRBJ2-7; 11 bases fit TRBD2. Germline V gives CDR1 SGHNT, CDR2 YYREEE (reference sequence). There are 18 residues in the CDR3. Trimming removed 1 base from V and 0 bases from J; junction bases left unmatched: 9. The CDR3 is CASSLPTSGSFPSYEQYF. DNA of the CDR3: TGTGCCAGCAGCTTGCCCACTAGCGGGAGTTTCCCCTCCTACGAGCAGTACTTC.

V usage is TRBV2 and J usage is TRBJ1-1; possibly TRBD1 for D (6 bases). The V end was cut by 8 bases, the J end by 0 bases, with 13 bases between. Germline V lookup: CDR1 SNHLY, CDR2 FYNNEI. CDR3 size: 14 residues. CDR3 protein: CASFEDSLNTEAFF. The CDR3 nucleotides are TGTGCCAGCTTCGAGGACAGCTTGAACACTGAAGCTTTCTTT.

This clone was seen a handful of times. The rearrangement joins TRBV19 to TRBJ1-5; maybe TRBD1 (5 bases). This CDR3 contains 16 residues. Trimming cost V 7 bases and J 4 bases, with 20 bases left between them. Germline loops: CDR1 LNHDA, CDR2 SQIVND (reference sequence). CDR3 coding DNA: TGTGCCAGTAAGGTGGGGGTAGGGTTTCGTAATCAGCCCCAGCATTTT. Its translation: CASKVGVGFRNQPQHF.

This rearrangement joins TRBV7-2 to TRBJ2-5, with 7 bases fitting TRBD1. This CDR3 comprises 15 residues. Germline lookup yields CDR1 SGHTA and CDR2 FQGNSA. The V segment lost 3 bases and the J segment 0 bases; nucleotides outside the gene matches: 4. This CDR3 is CASSFQQGNQETQYF. CDR3 DNA sequence: TGTGCCAGCAGCTTCCAACAGGGGAACCAAGAGACCCAGTACTTC.

The chain recombines TRBV5-6 with TRBJ1-2; D is perhaps TRBD1 (6 bases). The V end lost 0 bases, the J end lost 5 bases, and 20 bases lay between the germline ends. The CDR3 covers 17 residues. The germline V gene has CDR1 SGHDT and CDR2 YYEEEE. The CDR3 reads CASSLGLRDTYSYGYTF. The CDR3 nucleotides are TGTGCCAGCAGCTTGGGGCTCCGGGACACGTACTCTTATGGCTACACCTTC.

This sequence joins TRBV18 and TRBJ1-5; D remains ambiguous. Per the germline V gene, CDR1 is KGHSH and CDR2 is LQKENI. The V end lost 6 bases, the J end lost 0 bases, and 15 bases lay between the germline ends. The CDR3 is 16 amino acids. CDR3 nucleotides: TGTGCCAGCTCCCACAAGGCCATATATAGCAATCAGCCCCAGCATTTT. It specifies CASSHKAIYSNQPQHF.

V is TRBV7-9 and J is TRBJ1-2; 7 positions match TRBD1. The CDR3 consists of 12 residues. Germline V CDR1 and CDR2: SEHNR, FQNEAQ (reference sequence). V gave up 5 bases and J gave up 8 bases; unmatched junction bases: 5. CDR3 sequence reads: CASSHATGGYTF. CDR3 DNA: TGTGCCAGCAGCCACGCGACAGGGGGCTACACCTTC.

This chain uses TRBV10-3 with TRBJ1-2; D is possibly TRBD1 (5 bases). Germline CDR1 ENHRY, CDR2 SYGVKD. CDR3 size: 14 residues. The V gene lost 4 bases and the J gene lost 4 bases, with 13 bases spanning the gap. CDR3 sequence: CAISGGETTYGYTF. CDR3 bases: TGTGCCATCAGTGGGGGGGAGACCACCTATGGCTACACCTTC.

The CDR3 loop reads CASSESGTGLTSGANVLTF. In DNA form, the CDR3 reads TGTGCCAGTAGTGAATCAGGAACAGGGTTAACCTCTGGGGCCAACGTCCTGACTTTC. This chain joins TRBV19 and TRBJ2-6, with a weak D call TRBD1 (6 bases). Trimming cost V 5 bases and J 0 bases, with 20 bases left between them. From germline, CDR1 is LNHDA and CDR2 SQIVND (reference sequence). The CDR3 spans 19 residues.

V and J are TRBV7-3 and TRBJ1-5; D not certain. There are 11 residues in the CDR3. The germline CDR1 and CDR2 sequences are SGHTA and FQGTGA. The V end was cut by 4 bases, the J end by 3 bases, with 1 base between. The CDR3 region is CASSSNQPQHF. The CDR3 DNA reads as TGTGCCAGCAGCTCCAATCAGCCCCAGCATTTT.

The chain combines TRBV18 with TRBJ2-7; D ambiguous. This CDR3 has 16 residues. Between the trimmed V and J ends, which lost 6 bases and 0 bases, there was a span of 18 bases. Germline V CDR1 and CDR2: KGHSH, LQKENI. The CDR3 coding sequence is TGTGCCAGCTCGTCCCCGGCGCCAGACAACTCCTACGAGCAGTACTTC. Translating gives CASSSPAPDNSYEQYF.

The gene calls are TRBV5-1 and TRBJ1-3; 7 bases are a match to TRBD1. The CDR3 sequence is 15 residues long. J was trimmed by 1 base and V by 4 bases; bases with no gene match: 5. Germline CDR1 SGHRS, CDR2 YFSETQ. The CDR3 loop is CASSALGQSGNTIYF. The CDR3 region has the DNA TGCGCCAGCAGCGCCCTGGGACAGTCTGGAAACACCATATATTTT.

The chain carries TRBV7-9 and TRBJ2-5; TRBD2 is a possible D gene (6 bases). The germline gives CDR1 SEHNR, CDR2 FQNEAQ (reference sequence). The CDR3 is made up of 15 amino acids. Trimming stripped 5 bases from V and 5 bases from J, with 18 bases between. CDR3: CASSAGATGVETQYF. The CDR3 nucleotides are TGTGCCAGCAGCGCCGGGGCGACGGGGGTTGAGACCCAGTACTTC.